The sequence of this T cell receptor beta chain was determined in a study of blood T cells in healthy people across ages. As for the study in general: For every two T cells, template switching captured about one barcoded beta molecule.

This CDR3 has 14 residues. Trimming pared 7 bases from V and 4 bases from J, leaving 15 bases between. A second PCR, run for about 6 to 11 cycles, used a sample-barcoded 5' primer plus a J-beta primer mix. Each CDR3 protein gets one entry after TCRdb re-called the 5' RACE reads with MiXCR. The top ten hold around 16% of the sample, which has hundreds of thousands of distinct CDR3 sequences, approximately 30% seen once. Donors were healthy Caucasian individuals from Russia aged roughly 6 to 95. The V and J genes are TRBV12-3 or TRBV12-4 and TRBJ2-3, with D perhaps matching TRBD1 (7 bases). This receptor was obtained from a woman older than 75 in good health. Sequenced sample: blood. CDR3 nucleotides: TGTGCCAGCACCGACAGGGAGGTTGCAGATACGCAGTATTTT. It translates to CASTDREVADTQYF.